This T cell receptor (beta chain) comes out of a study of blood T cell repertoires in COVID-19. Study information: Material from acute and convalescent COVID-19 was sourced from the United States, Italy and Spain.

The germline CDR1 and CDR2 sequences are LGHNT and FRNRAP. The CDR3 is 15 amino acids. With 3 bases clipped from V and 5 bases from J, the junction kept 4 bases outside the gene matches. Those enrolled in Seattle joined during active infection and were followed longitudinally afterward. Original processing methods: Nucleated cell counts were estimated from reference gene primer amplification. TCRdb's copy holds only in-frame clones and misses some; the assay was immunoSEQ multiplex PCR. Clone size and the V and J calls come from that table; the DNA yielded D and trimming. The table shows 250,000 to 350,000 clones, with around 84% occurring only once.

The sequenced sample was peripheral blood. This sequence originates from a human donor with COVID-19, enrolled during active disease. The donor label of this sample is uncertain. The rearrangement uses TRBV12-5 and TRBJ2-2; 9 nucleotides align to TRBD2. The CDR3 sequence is CASGLAGGWTGELFF. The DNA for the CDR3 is TGTGCTAGTGGTTTAGCGGGAGGTTGGACCGGGGAGCTGTTTTTT.